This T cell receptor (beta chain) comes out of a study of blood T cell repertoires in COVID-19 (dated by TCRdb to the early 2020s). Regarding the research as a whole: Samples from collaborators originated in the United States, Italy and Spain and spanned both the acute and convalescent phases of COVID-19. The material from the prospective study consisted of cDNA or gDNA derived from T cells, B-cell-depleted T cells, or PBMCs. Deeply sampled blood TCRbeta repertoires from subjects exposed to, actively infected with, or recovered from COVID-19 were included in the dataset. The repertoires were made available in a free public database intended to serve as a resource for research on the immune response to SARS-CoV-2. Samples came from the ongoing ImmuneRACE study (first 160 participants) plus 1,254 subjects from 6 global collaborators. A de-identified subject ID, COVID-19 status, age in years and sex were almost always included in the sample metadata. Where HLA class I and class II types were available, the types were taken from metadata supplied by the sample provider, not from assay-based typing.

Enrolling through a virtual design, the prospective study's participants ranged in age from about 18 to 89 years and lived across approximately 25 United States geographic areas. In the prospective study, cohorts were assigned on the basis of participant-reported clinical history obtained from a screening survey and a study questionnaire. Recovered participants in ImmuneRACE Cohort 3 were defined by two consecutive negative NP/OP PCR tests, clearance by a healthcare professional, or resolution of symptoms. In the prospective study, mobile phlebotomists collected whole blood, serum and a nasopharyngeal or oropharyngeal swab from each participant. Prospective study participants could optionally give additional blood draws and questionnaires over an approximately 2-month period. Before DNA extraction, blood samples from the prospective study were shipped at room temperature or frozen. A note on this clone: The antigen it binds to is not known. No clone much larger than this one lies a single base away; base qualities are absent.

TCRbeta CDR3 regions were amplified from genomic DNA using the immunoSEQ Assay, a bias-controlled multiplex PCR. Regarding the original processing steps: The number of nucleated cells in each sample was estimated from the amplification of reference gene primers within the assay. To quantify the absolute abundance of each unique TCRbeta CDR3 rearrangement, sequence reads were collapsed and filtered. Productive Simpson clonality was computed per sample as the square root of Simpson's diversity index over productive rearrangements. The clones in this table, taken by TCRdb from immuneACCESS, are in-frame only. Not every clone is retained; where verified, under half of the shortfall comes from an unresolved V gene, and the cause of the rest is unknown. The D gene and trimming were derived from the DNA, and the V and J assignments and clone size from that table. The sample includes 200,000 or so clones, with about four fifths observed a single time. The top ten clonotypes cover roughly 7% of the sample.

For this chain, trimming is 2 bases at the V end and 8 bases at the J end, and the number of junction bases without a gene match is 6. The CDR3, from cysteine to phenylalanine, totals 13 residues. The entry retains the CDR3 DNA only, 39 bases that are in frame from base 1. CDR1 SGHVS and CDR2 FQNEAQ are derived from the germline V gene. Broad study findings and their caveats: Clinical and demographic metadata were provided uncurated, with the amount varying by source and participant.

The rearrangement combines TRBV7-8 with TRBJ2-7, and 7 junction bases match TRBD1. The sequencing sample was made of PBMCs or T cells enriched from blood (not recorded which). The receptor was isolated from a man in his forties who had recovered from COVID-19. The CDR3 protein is CASSLPEGAKQYF. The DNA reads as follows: TGTGCCAGCAGCTTACCCGAGGGGGCTAAGCAGTACTTC.